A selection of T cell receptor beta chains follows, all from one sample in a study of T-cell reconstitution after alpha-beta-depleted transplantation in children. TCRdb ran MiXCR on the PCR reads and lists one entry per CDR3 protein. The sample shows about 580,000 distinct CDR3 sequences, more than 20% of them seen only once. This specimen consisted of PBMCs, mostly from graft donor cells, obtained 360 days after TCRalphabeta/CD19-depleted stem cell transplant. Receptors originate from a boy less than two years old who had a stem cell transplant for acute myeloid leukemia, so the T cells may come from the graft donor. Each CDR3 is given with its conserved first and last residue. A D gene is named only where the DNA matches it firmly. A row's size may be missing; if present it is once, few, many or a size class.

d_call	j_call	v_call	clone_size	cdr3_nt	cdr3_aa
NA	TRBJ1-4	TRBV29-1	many	TGCAGCGTTGAAGGGGCCCAAGGGAAGGGACTGTTTTTT	CSVEGAQGKGLFF
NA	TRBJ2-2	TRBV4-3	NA	TGCGCCAGCAGCCCTCGAAGGAACGGGGTCGGCGGGGAGCTGTTTTTT	CASSPRRNGVGGELFF
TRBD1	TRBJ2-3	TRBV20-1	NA	TGCAGTGCACTGGGACAGGGATTAGATACGCAGTATTTT	CSALGQGLDTQYF
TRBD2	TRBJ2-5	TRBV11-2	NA	TGTGCCAGCAGCACGACTAGCGGGGTTCCTTTTGAGACCCAGTACTTC	CASSTTSGVPFETQYF
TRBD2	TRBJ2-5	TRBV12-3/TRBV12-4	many	TGTGCCAGCAGTTTTATTGCGGGAGCCCTAGAGACCCAGTACTTC	CASSFIAGALETQYF
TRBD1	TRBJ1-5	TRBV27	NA	TGTGCCAGCAGTTCCTTTTACAGGGGAGGAGATCAGCCCCAGCATTTT	CASSSFYRGGDQPQHF
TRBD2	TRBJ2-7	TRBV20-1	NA	TGCAGTGCTAGTGCCCGGGGGGGCTCTCTCGAGCAGTACTTC	CSASARGGSLEQYF
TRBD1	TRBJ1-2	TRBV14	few	TGTGCCAGCAGCCCTTGGACAGGGGGCAACTATGGCTACACCTTC	CASSPWTGGNYGYTF
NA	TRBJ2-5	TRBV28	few	TGTGCCAGCAGTCGACAACTGGGGCAAGAGACCCAGTACTTC	CASSRQLGQETQYF
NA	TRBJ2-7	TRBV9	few	TGTGCCAGCAGCGTCAGCCCCATAAGAAGGCAGGGGTCGGACGAGCAGTACTTC	CASSVSPIRRQGSDEQYF
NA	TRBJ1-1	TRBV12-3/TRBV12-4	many	TGTGCCAGCAGTTTAGGAGTCCTTGGGGCTGAAGCTTTCTTT	CASSLGVLGAEAFF
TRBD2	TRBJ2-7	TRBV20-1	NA	TGCAGTGCTAGAGATTTTGCGGGGGGCGCCTACGAGCAGTACTTC	CSARDFAGGAYEQYF
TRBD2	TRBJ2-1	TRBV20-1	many	TGCAGTGCTGGGCTAGCGGGGCCGACCGGGGGGAATGAGCAGTTCTTC	CSAGLAGPTGGNEQFF
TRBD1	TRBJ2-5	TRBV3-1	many	TGTGCCAGGGACAGGTTTCAAGAGACCCAGTACTTC	CARDRFQETQYF
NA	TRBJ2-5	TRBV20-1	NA	TGCAGTGCTAGAGATCTCTTTGGAGTCCCGGGGACCCAGTACTTC	CSARDLFGVPGTQYF
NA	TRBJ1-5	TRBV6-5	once	TGTGCCAGCAGGGCCCTGTCGGGGCCCCAGCATTTT	CASRALSGPQHF